These T cell receptor beta chains were read from a single sample in a study of blood T cell repertoires in COVID-19. Some clones are missing from TCRdb's copy, which holds only in-frame ones; the method was immunoSEQ multiplex PCR. The sample contains about 39,000 clones, 60% to 85% of which appear only once. The sample consisted of peripheral blood. These receptor sequences come from a man aged 65 to 79 with active or convalescent COVID-19. The CDR3 runs from the conserved cysteine through the conserved F or W. The D gene is left open where the match is weak. Rows may omit the clone size; those that give it use once, few, many or a size class.

cdr3_nt	cdr3_aa	d_call	v_call	j_call	clone_size
TGTGCCATCAGAAGACAGGGGCAGGGTCAGCCCCAGCATTTT	CAIRRQGQGQPQHF	TRBD1	TRBV28	TRBJ1-5	NA
TGTGCCAGCAGCCCTAGCGGGGGGGCGGGTGCAGATACGCAGTATTTT	CASSPSGGAGADTQYF	TRBD2	TRBV2	TRBJ2-3	NA
TGTGCCAGCTCACGGAGCGCAGATACGCAGTATTTT	CASSRSADTQYF	NA	TRBV2	TRBJ2-3	NA
TGTGCCAGCAGTGAAGAGGTCCGGAGTCAAGCTTTCTTT	CASSEEVRSQAFF	NA	TRBV6-1	TRBJ1-1	NA
TGTGCCTGGACGTCGAAGTATCAGGCTAACCCCAACAATGAGCAGTTCTTC	CAWTSKYQANPNNEQFF	NA	TRBV30	TRBJ2-1	NA
TGTGCCAGCAGCCAGGGTTTTGGCTACACCTTC	CASSQGFGYTF	NA	TRBV6-5	TRBJ1-2	NA
TGCGCCTCCTACCCTAGCGGGGGGACCTACGAGCAGTACTTC	CASYPSGGTYEQYF	TRBD2	TRBV5-1	TRBJ2-7	NA
TGCAGCGTTGCGACTCATTACGAGCAGTACTTC	CSVATHYEQYF	NA	TRBV29-1	TRBJ2-7	NA
TGTGCCAGCAGTCCCGGGACACCCTATGGGGCTTTCTTT	CASSPGTPYGAFF	NA	TRBV2	TRBJ1-1	once
TGCGCCAACCCGGACTGCCTTGTGAGCAATCAGCCCCAGCATTTT	CANPDCLVSNQPQHF	NA	TRBV5-1	TRBJ1-5	once
TGTGCCAGCAGCCGCGGACAGGTGGTGGGCGGCTACACCTTC	CASSRGQVVGGYTF	TRBD1	TRBV6-2/TRBV6-3	TRBJ1-2	NA
TGCGCCAGCAGACCTACTAGGGTTAAGCCCCGGGGAGCTGTTTTT	CASRPTRVKPRGAVF	NA	TRBV5-1	TRBJ2-2	few
TGTGCCAGCATGCGGACAGGGGGTACAGAGACCCAGTACTTC	CASMRTGGTETQYF	TRBD1	TRBV6-5	TRBJ2-5	NA
TGCGCCAGCAGCGACACCACAGGGAGCGGTTCACCCCTCCACTTT	CASSDTTGSGSPLHF	NA	TRBV5-1	TRBJ1-6	once
TGTGCCAGCAAGGGGGAATTGAACACTGAAGCTTTCTTT	CASKGELNTEAFF	NA	TRBV2	TRBJ1-1	few
TGTGCCAGCAGCTTCCGCCAGCCCGGGGCTTTCTTT	CASSFRQPGAFF	NA	TRBV11-2	TRBJ1-1	few
TGCGCCAGCAGCCACCATGACAGGGTGAAAGCTTTCTTT	CASSHHDRVKAFF	TRBD1	TRBV4-1	TRBJ1-1	NA
TGCGCCAGCAGCAACCCGGGACAGGGAGGGGTAGTAGTGTCCCGAGAGACCCAGTACTTC	CASSNPGQGGVVVSRETQYF	TRBD1	TRBV5-1	TRBJ2-5	NA
TGTGCCATCATCGAGGGGGCAAGTGAGACCGGGGAGCTGTTTTTT	CAIIEGASETGELFF	TRBD1	TRBV10-3	TRBJ2-2	NA
TGCAGCGTACAAGCGGGGGGCCCAGCCAATGAGCAGTTCTTC	CSVQAGGPANEQFF	TRBD2	TRBV29-1	TRBJ2-1	NA
TGTGCCTGGACACAGAGCTCTGGAAACACCATATATTTT	CAWTQSSGNTIYF	NA	TRBV30	TRBJ1-3	NA
TGTGCCTGGAGTGTAATGGGGGGATTGAGTGAAAAACTGTTTTTT	CAWSVMGGLSEKLFF	NA	TRBV30	TRBJ1-4	NA
TGTGCCAGCAGCGCCGCCCAGGGGTTCGCGCCCCAGCATTTT	CASSAAQGFAPQHF	NA	TRBV9	TRBJ1-5	NA
TGTGCCAGCAGCCAAAACAGGGCCCCTCTCTCTGGAAACACCATATATTTT	CASSQNRAPLSGNTIYF	NA	TRBV7-8	TRBJ1-3	NA
TGTGCCAGCAGCCACGGCACTGAAGCTTTCTTT	CASSHGTEAFF	NA	TRBV3-1/TRBV3-2	TRBJ1-1	NA
TGTGCCAGCAGCGTGAGTACGGTGCAAGAGACCCAGTACTTC	CASSVSTVQETQYF	NA	TRBV2	TRBJ2-5	NA
TGTGCCATCAGTGAGCTCGGACAGGGGGGAGGAAACACCATATATTTT	CAISELGQGGGNTIYF	TRBD1	TRBV10-3	TRBJ1-3	NA
TGTGCCAGCAGTTATGGACAGGGGGCTTACACCATATATTTT	CASSYGQGAYTIYF	TRBD1	TRBV6-5	TRBJ1-3	once
TGTGCCAGCAGTCAGGCGGGGGCTGGCTCTGGAAACACCATATATTTT	CASSQAGAGSGNTIYF	NA	TRBV28	TRBJ1-3	NA
TGTGCCAGTAGTATAGCCAGCGGCTCCTACAATGAGCAGTTCTTC	CASSIASGSYNEQFF	NA	TRBV19	TRBJ2-1	NA
TGTGCCAGTAGTATAGTACGGGACACTGAAGCTTTCTTT	CASSIVRDTEAFF	NA	TRBV19	TRBJ1-1	NA
TGTGCCAGCAGCCAAGAAAGTCGAGGGACTGAAGCTTTCTTT	CASSQESRGTEAFF	NA	TRBV3-1/TRBV3-2	TRBJ1-1	NA
TGTGCCAGCAGTTTAATCAGAAATCAGCCCCAGCATTTT	CASSLIRNQPQHF	NA	TRBV28	TRBJ1-5	NA
TGTGCCAGCAGCGACGACAGGGGCTGGAACTATGGCTACACCTTC	CASSDDRGWNYGYTF	NA	TRBV21-1	TRBJ1-2	NA
TGTGCCAGCAGCCCCTGGACTAGCGGGGGGGACTACAATGAGCAGTTCTTC	CASSPWTSGGDYNEQFF	TRBD2	TRBV9	TRBJ2-1	few
TGTGCCTGGAGTGTACAGGGGGAGACCCAGTACTTC	CAWSVQGETQYF	TRBD1	TRBV30	TRBJ2-5	NA
TGTGCCAGCAGTGACTCTCTGTTCGGCGGGGATTACTCACCCCTCCACTTT	CASSDSLFGGDYSPLHF	NA	TRBV6-4	TRBJ1-6	few
TGCGCCAGCAGCTTGGGGCAGATCAATGAGCAGTTCTTC	CASSLGQINEQFF	NA	TRBV5-1	TRBJ2-1	NA
TGCGCCAGCAGCTTGAACAGCGGGGGGACCTACGAGCAGTACTTC	CASSLNSGGTYEQYF	TRBD2	TRBV5-1	TRBJ2-7	NA